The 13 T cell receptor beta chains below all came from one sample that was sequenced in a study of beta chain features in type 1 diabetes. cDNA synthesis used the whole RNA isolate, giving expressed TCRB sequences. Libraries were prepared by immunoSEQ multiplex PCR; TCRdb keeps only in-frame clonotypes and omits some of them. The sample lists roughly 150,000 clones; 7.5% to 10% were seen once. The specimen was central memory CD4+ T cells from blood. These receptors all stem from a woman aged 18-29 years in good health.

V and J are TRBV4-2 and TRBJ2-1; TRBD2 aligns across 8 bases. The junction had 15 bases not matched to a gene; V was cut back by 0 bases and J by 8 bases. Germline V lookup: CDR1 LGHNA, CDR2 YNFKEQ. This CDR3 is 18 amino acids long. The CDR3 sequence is CASSQEGARAGAGDEQFF. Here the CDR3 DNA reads TGTGCCAGCAGCCAAGAGGGGGCCCGAGCGGGAGCGGGCGATGAGCAGTTCTTC.

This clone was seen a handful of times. The CDR3: CASSRDSASYEQYF. In nucleotides, the CDR3 is TGTGCCAGCAGCAGGGATAGCGCCTCCTACGAGCAGTACTTC. V and J are TRBV11-2 and TRBJ2-7; weak D call: TRBD2 (5 bases). This CDR3 has 14 amino acids. The germline CDR1 and CDR2 sequences are SGHAT and FQNNGV. Deletions cut 5 bases from V and 0 bases from J, with 11 bases between.

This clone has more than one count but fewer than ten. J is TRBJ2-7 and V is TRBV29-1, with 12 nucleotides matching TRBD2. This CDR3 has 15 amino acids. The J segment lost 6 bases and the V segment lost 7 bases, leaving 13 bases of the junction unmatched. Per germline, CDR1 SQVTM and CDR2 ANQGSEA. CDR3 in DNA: TGCAGCGCCGGAAGCGGACTAGCGGGATCTGGCGAGCAGTACTTC. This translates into CSAGSGLAGSGEQYF.

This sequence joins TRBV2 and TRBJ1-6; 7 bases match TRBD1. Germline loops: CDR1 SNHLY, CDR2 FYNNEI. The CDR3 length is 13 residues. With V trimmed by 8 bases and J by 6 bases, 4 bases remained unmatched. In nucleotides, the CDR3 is TGTGCCAGCGGAGGGACAGCTAATTCACCCCTCCACTTT. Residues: CASGGTANSPLHF.

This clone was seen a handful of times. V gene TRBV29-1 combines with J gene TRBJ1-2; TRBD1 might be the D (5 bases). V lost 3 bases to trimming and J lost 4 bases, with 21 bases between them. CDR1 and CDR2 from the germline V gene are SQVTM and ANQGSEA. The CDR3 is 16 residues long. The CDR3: CSVDWQGLPRGYGYTF. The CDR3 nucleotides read TGCAGCGTTGATTGGCAGGGACTACCTCGGGGCTATGGCTACACCTTC.

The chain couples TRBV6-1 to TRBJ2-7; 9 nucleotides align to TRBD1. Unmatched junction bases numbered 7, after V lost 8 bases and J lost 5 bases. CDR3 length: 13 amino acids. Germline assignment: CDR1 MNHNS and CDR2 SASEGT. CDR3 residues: CASLGQGRNEQYF. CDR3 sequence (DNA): TGTGCCAGCTTAGGACAGGGGCGGAACGAGCAGTACTTC.

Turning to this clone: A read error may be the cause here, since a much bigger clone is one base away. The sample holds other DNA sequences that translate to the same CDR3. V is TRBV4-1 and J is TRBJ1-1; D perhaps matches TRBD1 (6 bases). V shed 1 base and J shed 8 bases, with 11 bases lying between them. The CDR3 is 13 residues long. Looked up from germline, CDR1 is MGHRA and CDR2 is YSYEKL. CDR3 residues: CASSQVKDSEAFF. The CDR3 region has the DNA TGCGCCAGCAGCCAAGTCAAGGACAGCGAAGCTTTCTTT.

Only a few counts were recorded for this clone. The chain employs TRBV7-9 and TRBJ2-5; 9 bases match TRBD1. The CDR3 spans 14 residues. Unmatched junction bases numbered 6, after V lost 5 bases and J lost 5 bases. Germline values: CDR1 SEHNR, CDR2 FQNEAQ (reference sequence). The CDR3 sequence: CASSPQGARETQYF. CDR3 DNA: TGTGCCAGCAGCCCACAGGGGGCGCGGGAGACCCAGTACTTC.

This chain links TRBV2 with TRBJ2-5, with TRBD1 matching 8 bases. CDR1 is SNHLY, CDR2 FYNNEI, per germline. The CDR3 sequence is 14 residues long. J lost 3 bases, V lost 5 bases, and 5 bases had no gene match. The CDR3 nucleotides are TGTGCCAGCAGTTCCCGACAGGGGAAAGAGACCCAGTACTTC. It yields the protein CASSSRQGKETQYF.

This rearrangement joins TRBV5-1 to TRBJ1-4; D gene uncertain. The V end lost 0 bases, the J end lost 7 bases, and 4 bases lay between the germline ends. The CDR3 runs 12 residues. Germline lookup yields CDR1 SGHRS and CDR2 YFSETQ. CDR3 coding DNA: TGCGCCAGCAGCTTGGGAGGTGAAAAACTGTTTTTT. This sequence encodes CASSLGGEKLFF.

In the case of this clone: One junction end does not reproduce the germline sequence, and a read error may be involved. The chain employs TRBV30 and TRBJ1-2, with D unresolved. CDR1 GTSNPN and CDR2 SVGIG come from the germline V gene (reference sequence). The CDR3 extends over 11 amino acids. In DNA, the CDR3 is TGTGCCTGGAGTGAAATTTCGGAGCCGTCCTTC. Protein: CAWSEISEPSF.

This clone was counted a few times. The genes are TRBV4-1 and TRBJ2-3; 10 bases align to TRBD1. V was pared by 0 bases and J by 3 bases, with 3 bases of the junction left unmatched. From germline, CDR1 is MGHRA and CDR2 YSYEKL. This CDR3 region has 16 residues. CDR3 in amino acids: CASSQEGQGGTDTQYF. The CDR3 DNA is TGCGCCAGCAGCCAAGAAGGACAGGGGGGGACAGATACGCAGTATTTT.

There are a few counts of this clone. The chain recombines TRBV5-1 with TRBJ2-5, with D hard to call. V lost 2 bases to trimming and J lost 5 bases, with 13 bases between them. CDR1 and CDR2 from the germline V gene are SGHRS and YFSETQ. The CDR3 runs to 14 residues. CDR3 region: CASSLRRPAETQYF. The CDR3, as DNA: TGCGCCAGCAGCTTACGGCGGCCGGCGGAGACCCAGTACTTC.